The present T cell receptor (beta chain) was sequenced within a study of T-cell reconstitution after alpha-beta-depleted transplantation in children (dated by TCRdb to 2016 to 2018). Context from the whole study: Using TCR repertoire profiling, the study followed T-cell immune reconstitution in a quantitative way in children after TCRalphabeta/CD19-depleted allogeneic hematopoietic cell transplantation.

Overall study outcomes, separate from this receptor: The frequencies of hyperexpanded clones fell over the following months, and after one year, T-cell counts and TCRbeta diversity were mostly attributed to newly produced T cells. Apparently early alphabetaT-cell count recovery about two months after transplant reportedly relied on only several hundred rapidly expanded clones derived from non-depleted graft cells. The high TCRbeta diversity at day 60 in some patients was ascribed to recipient T cells and intrathymic progenitors that had survived conditioning.

The treatment or condition label, read with the paper, signifies: allogeneic hematopoietic cell transplantation with graft depleted of TCRalphabeta T cells and CD19 B cells. The children who served as transplant recipients had been given grafts of TCRalphabeta/CD19-depleted allogeneic hematopoietic cells. The library came from PCR. TCRdb records Illumina HiSeq 2500 as the sequencer. Molecular barcoding was employed in the preparation of TCR libraries, with unique molecular identifiers being used to normalize TCRbeta repertoire quantification. In-frame beta chains were kept once TCRdb had trimmed the public reads at Q25 with fastp and called clones with MiXCR. Identical CDR3 protein sequences are pooled into one entry, listed with their most common genes and DNA. The sample records hundreds of thousands of distinct CDR3 sequences, around 8% of which are singletons. The top ten hold approximately 6.3% of the sample.

This clonotype has a count of ten or more. Its antigen remains unidentified. Base qualities were left out, and no much larger clone turns up one base away. The CDR3 runs 16 residues from the cysteine to the phenylalanine. CDR3 DNA is the only sequence kept; it has 48 bases, read in frame from the first base. At the junction V is shortened by 6 bases and J by 2 bases; bases outside the gene matches: 7. The germline V gene (reference sequence) supplies CDR1 LNHDA and CDR2 SQIVND. Here the chain combines TRBV19 and TRBJ2-7; 13 junctional bases match TRBD2. This clonotype was sampled from a male patient under 18 who had a stem cell transplant for acute lymphoblastic leukemia, so the T cells may come from the graft donor. Sample: PBMCs, mostly from graft donor cells, taken 180 days after TCRalphabeta/CD19-depleted stem cell transplant. The DNA is TGTGCCAGTAGACGGACTAGCGGGAGTAAAGCCTACGAGCAGTACTTC. Its protein reads: CASRRTSGSKAYEQYF.